This T cell receptor (beta chain) is drawn from a study of blood T cell repertoires in COVID-19. Looking at the study overall: COVID-19 samples, acute and convalescent, were from the United States, Italy and Spain.

Patients from Seattle were sampled longitudinally, starting during active infection. Original analysis: Amplification with reference gene primers provided the estimates of nucleated cell counts. Assay used: immunoSEQ multiplex PCR; TCRdb lists only in-frame clones, some missing. The DNA was the basis for D and trimming; V, J and clone size are from that table. The sample includes under 400,000 clones, roughly 90% seen only once; the top ten take 2.5% to 3%. Unmatched junction bases numbered 2, after V lost 2 bases and J lost 3 bases. Per the germline V gene, CDR1 is SGHDT and CDR2 is YYEEEE. This CDR3 comprises 13 residues.

This receptor was obtained from a woman aged 25-40 years with COVID-19, enrolled during active disease. V is TRBV5-6 and J is TRBJ2-7; TRBD1 aligns across 7 bases. Sample: peripheral blood. Here the CDR3 reads CASSFGTDYEQYF. The DNA for the CDR3 is TGTGCCAGCAGCTTCGGGACAGACTACGAGCAGTACTTC.